One sample yielded the 27 T cell receptor beta chains listed below, sequenced in a study of blood T cell repertoires in COVID-19. Repertoires were generated with immunoSEQ multiplex PCR, while TCRdb's copy carries only in-frame clones and drops some. The table records approximately 170,000 clones, around 80% of them present only once. Sequences were obtained from peripheral blood. These receptors all stem from a man aged 55 to 70 with active or convalescent COVID-19.

This clone was observed a handful of times. The V gene is TRBV29-1, the J gene TRBJ2-1; D ambiguous. The CDR3 consists of 13 residues. Germline V gene data show CDR1 as SQVTM and CDR2 as ANQGSEA. Trimming left V 5 bases short and J 0 bases short, with 8 bases between. The CDR3 reads CSVRASSYNEQFF. CDR3 bases: TGCAGCGTTCGAGCGAGCTCCTACAATGAGCAGTTCTTC.

The chain couples TRBV2 to TRBJ2-3; 8 bases agree with TRBD1. The CDR3 runs to 15 residues. Trimming removed 4 bases from V and 2 bases from J; junction bases left unmatched: 5. CDR1 is SNHLY and CDR2 is FYNNEI in the germline V gene. CDR3: CASSAGQGHTDTQYF. In DNA, the CDR3 is TGTGCCAGCAGTGCCGGACAGGGACACACAGATACGCAGTATTTT.

The V gene is TRBV6-1, the J gene TRBJ1-5; TRBD1 matches 8 bases. The V gene end was trimmed by 2 bases and the J gene end by 2 bases; junction bases not matched to a gene: 8. Germline V gives CDR1 MNHNS, CDR2 SASEGT. This CDR3 comprises 17 residues. The CDR3 reads CASSERAGGAGNQPQHF. CDR3 coding DNA: TGTGCCAGCAGTGAACGTGCAGGGGGCGCGGGCAATCAGCCCCAGCATTTT.

CDR3 DNA sequence: TGTGCCAGCAGTTCCCCCAGACAGGGGGACAATGAGCAGTTCTTC. Translated, it gives CASSSPRQGDNEQFF. The chain links TRBV28 to TRBJ2-1, with 9 positions matching TRBD1. Trimming at V came to 4 bases and at J to 5 bases, leaving 6 bases not matched to a gene. Germline values: CDR1 MDHEN, CDR2 SYDVKM. This CDR3 comprises 15 residues.

V is TRBV19 and J is TRBJ2-5, with D possibly being TRBD1 (6 bases). V was trimmed by 1 base and J by 4 bases, leaving 16 bases between them. The CDR3 spans 16 residues. Per germline, CDR1 LNHDA and CDR2 SQIVND (reference sequence). The CDR3 DNA reads as TGTGCCAGTAGTATAGGGACCCGTCAGGGGCGAGAGACCCAGTACTTC. Its translation is CASSIGTRQGRETQYF.

The rearrangement joins TRBV6-5 to TRBJ2-7; D is unresolved. The CDR3 runs 14 residues. Germline V CDR1 and CDR2: MNHEY, SVGAGI. Trimming shortened V by 2 bases and J by 0 bases, and 8 bases separated the two germline ends. CDR3 DNA: TGTGCCAGCAGTTACGAACAGAGCTCCTACGAGCAGTACTTC. Translating gives CASSYEQSSYEQYF.

This chain connects TRBV19 to TRBJ1-5, with a weak D call TRBD1 (5 bases). This CDR3 region has 14 residues. The V end lost 7 bases, the J end lost 4 bases, and 14 bases lay between the germline ends. CDR1 and CDR2 from the germline V gene are LNHDA and SQIVND (reference sequence). The CDR3 nucleotides read TGTGCCAGTAATTCAGGGTTAGGGAATCAGCCCCAGCATTTT. This sequence encodes CASNSGLGNQPQHF.

Many counts were recorded for this clone. The chain employs TRBV7-6 and TRBJ1-3, with a possible D match to TRBD1 (6 bases). The V gene lost 5 bases and the J gene lost 0 bases, with 11 bases spanning the gap. This CDR3 comprises 15 residues. The germline CDR1 and CDR2 sequences are SGHVS and FNYEAQ. The CDR3 DNA is TGTGCCAGCAGCAGGGGGGGCGCCTCTGGAAACACCATATATTTT. The encoded protein is CASSRGGASGNTIYF.

The chain has TRBV6-5 and TRBJ1-2; maybe TRBD1 (5 bases). CDR1 is MNHEY, CDR2 SVGAGI, per germline. The CDR3 extends over 14 amino acids. Trimming stripped 4 bases from V and 2 bases from J, with 11 bases between. The CDR3: CASSSAGRNYGYTF. CDR3 nucleotides: TGTGCCAGCAGTTCCGCGGGACGGAACTATGGCTACACCTTC.

This clone was found many times. The rearrangement joins TRBV6-1 to TRBJ1-3; TRBD1 matches 9 bases. With V trimmed by 2 bases and J by 3 bases, 5 bases remained unmatched. CDR3 length: 16 amino acids. CDR1 is MNHNS and CDR2 is SASEGT in the germline V gene. This CDR3 reads CASSERTGGGGNTIYF. For the CDR3, the DNA is TGTGCCAGCAGTGAACGCACAGGGGGCGGTGGAAACACCATATATTTT.

The rearrangement joins TRBV2 to TRBJ2-2; D might be TRBD1 (6 bases). V was shortened by 7 bases and J by 2 bases, with 14 bases between the two germline ends. Germline loops: CDR1 SNHLY, CDR2 FYNNEI. The CDR3 spans 15 residues. The chain's CDR3 is CASMGGQSNTGELFF. The DNA of the CDR3 is TGTGCCAGCATGGGTGGACAGAGCAACACCGGGGAGCTGTTTTTT.

The CDR3 here is CASSSTNTGWVAFF. The CDR3 bases are TGTGCCAGCAGCTCGACCAACACAGGGTGGGTAGCTTTCTTT. The chain joins TRBV11-1 to TRBJ1-1, with D maybe TRBD1 (6 bases). The V end was cut by 4 bases, the J end by 10 bases, with 19 bases between. Germline V gene lookup returns CDR1 SGHAT and CDR2 FQDESV (reference sequence). This CDR3 is 14 amino acids long.

This clone came up a few times. The chain combines TRBV9 with TRBJ1-1; the match to TRBD1 covers 11 bases. Per the germline V gene, CDR1 is SGDLS and CDR2 is YYNGEE. This CDR3 contains 14 residues. Germline trimming cut 2 bases from V and 5 bases from J; bases unmatched to any gene: 2. This CDR3 reads CASSVGTGGTEAFF. The CDR3, as DNA: TGTGCCAGCAGCGTCGGGACAGGGGGTACTGAAGCTTTCTTT.

V gene TRBV27 combines with J gene TRBJ1-4; no definite D call. The CDR3 spans 16 residues. Between the trimmed V and J ends, which lost 6 bases and 8 bases, there was a span of 22 bases. CDR1 and CDR2 from the germline V gene are MNHEY and SMNVEV (reference sequence). For the CDR3, the DNA is TGTGCCAGCAGCCCCCTCGTCTACGGGATCAACGAAAAACTGTTTTTT. This gives the protein CASSPLVYGINEKLFF.

The table lists this clone with a count of one. The rearrangement uses TRBV11-3 and TRBJ2-1, with 9 bases identical to TRBD2. In germline, CDR1 is SGHNT, CDR2 YENEEA. The CDR3 has 16 amino acids. Trimming cost V 5 bases and J 0 bases; bases outside gene matches: 5. CDR3 in DNA: TGTGCCAGCAGCCGATATAGCGGGAGCTCCTACAATGAGCAGTTCTTC. This translates into CASSRYSGSSYNEQFF. Variable domain in full (rest from reference TRBV11-3 and TRBJ2-1): EAGVVQSPRYKIIEKKQPVAFWCNPISGHNTLYWYLQNLGQGPELLIRYENEEAVDDSQLPKDRFSAERLKGVDSTLKIQPAELGDSAVYLCASSRYSGSSYNEQFFGPGTRLTVL.

The chain couples TRBV6-5 to TRBJ1-2, with D possibly TRBD1 on 5 matching bases. V was trimmed by 2 bases and J by 5 bases, leaving 12 bases between them. This CDR3 contains 14 residues. CDR1 is MNHEY and CDR2 is SVGAGI in the germline V gene. DNA of the CDR3: TGTGCCAGCAGTTACACGGGACTTAAATATGGCTACACCTTC. Translated: CASSYTGLKYGYTF.

The chain uses TRBV11-2 and TRBJ1-2; the D gene is possibly TRBD1 (6 bases). Trimming took 6 bases from V and 0 from J, leaving 14 bases between them. CDR3 length: 15 amino acids. Germline V gene sequence: CDR1 SGHAT, CDR2 FQNNGV. The CDR3 loop reads CASRTNRDTNYGYTF. CDR3 bases: TGTGCCAGCAGAACAAACAGGGATACTAACTATGGCTACACCTTC.

This clone was seen more than once but under ten times. This chain connects TRBV3-1 (or the pseudogene TRBV3-2) to TRBJ1-5; 10 bases are a match to TRBD1. Trimming took 7 bases from V and 6 from J; bases not matched to a gene: 9. Per the germline V gene, CDR1 is LGHDT and CDR2 is YNNKEL (reference sequence). CDR3 size: 15 residues. CDR3 in DNA: TGTGCCAGCAATCCGACAGGGGGCGCCGGTCAGCCCCAGCATTTT. Its protein product is CASNPTGGAGQPQHF.

The chain couples TRBV5-1 to TRBJ2-6; a possible D gene is TRBD2 (5 bases). CDR3 size: 14 residues. Trimming took off 3 bases at V and 1 base at J, with 5 bases between the two ends. CDR1 and CDR2 (germline): SGHRS, YFSETQ. In nucleotides, the CDR3 is TGCGCCAGCAGCTCGGGATCTGGGGCCAACGTCCTGACTTTC. It yields the protein CASSSGSGANVLTF.

The chain couples TRBV9 to TRBJ1-6; a possible D gene is TRBD1 (6 bases). Trimming cost V 7 bases and J 6 bases, with 14 bases left between them. This CDR3 comprises 14 residues. Germline lookup yields CDR1 SGDLS and CDR2 YYNGEE. CDR3: CASGSGGLNSPLHF. The CDR3 DNA follows: TGTGCCAGCGGGTCGGGGGGGCTTAATTCACCCCTCCACTTT.

This chain links TRBV5-1 with TRBJ2-7, with TRBD1 matching over 11 bases. Per germline, CDR1 SGHRS and CDR2 YFSETQ. J lost 5 bases, V lost 4 bases, and 5 bases had no gene match. The CDR3 extends over 14 amino acids. DNA for the CDR3: TGCGCCAGCAGCCTAGGACAGGGGGCGAACGAGCAGTACTTC. It translates to CASSLGQGANEQYF. Looking up the rest from reference TRBV5-1 and TRBJ2-7 gives the full variable domain: KAGVTQTPRYLIKTRGQQVTLSCSPISGHRSVSWYQQTPGQGLQFLFEYFSETQRNKGNFPGRFSGRQFSNSRSEMNVSTLELGDSALYLCASSLGQGANEQYFGPGTRLTVT.

V usage is TRBV6-5 and J usage is TRBJ1-3; D might be TRBD1 (6 bases). The germline CDR1 and CDR2 sequences are MNHEY and SVGAGI. CDR3 length: 15 amino acids. Trimming left V 6 bases short and J 0 bases short, with 12 bases between. CDR3 loop: CASRVQGSSGNTIYF. CDR3 coding DNA: TGTGCCAGCAGGGTACAGGGCAGCTCTGGAAACACCATATATTTT.

The rearrangement uses TRBV7-2 and TRBJ2-3; 14 bases map to TRBD2. V gave up 0 bases and J gave up 4 bases; unmatched junction bases: 3. This CDR3 contains 17 residues. Germline CDR1 reads SGHTA; CDR2 reads FQGNSA. The CDR3, as DNA: TGTGCCAGCAGCTTAGCGCGACTAGCGGGGGGGTCAGATACGCAGTATTTT. It yields the protein CASSLARLAGGSDTQYF. The full variable domain, completed using reference TRBV7-2 and TRBJ2-3, is GAGVSQSPSNKVTEKGKDVELRCDPISGHTALYWYRQSLGQGLEFLIYFQGNSAPDKSGLPSDRFSAERTGGSVSTLTIQRTQQEDSAVYLCASSLARLAGGSDTQYFGPGTRLTVL.

The CDR3 DNA sequence: TGTGCCAGCAGCTTACCTCAGGGGCGGACTAATGAAAAACTGTTTTTT. Protein product: CASSLPQGRTNEKLFF. V usage is TRBV5-4 and J usage is TRBJ1-4; D perhaps matches TRBD1 (6 bases). This CDR3 comprises 16 residues. V dropped 2 bases and J dropped 2 bases, with 13 bases sitting between them. In germline, CDR1 is SGHNT, CDR2 YYREEE (reference sequence). Complete variable domain (other parts from reference TRBV5-4 and TRBJ1-4): ETGVTQSPTHLIKTRGQQVTLRCSSQSGHNTVSWYQQALGQGPQFIFQYYREEENGRGNFPPRFSGLQFPNYSSELNVNALELDDSALYLCASSLPQGRTNEKLFFGSGTQLSVL.

The chain has TRBV12-3 or TRBV12-4 and TRBJ2-5; D is uncertain. The CDR3 has 12 amino acids. Trimming cost V 5 bases and J 2 bases, with 6 bases left between them. CDR3: CASSGLQETQYF. The CDR3 DNA is TGTGCCAGCAGTGGGCTACAAGAGACCCAGTACTTC.

CDR3: CASSSGQMNSPLHF. CDR3 DNA sequence: TGTGCCAGCAGTTCGGGACAAATGAATTCACCCCTCCACTTT. V gene TRBV6-6 combines with J gene TRBJ1-6, with D perhaps TRBD1 (6 bases). Looked up from germline, CDR1 is MNHNY and CDR2 is SVGAGI (reference sequence). Trimming stripped 4 bases from V and 7 bases from J, with 11 bases between. CDR3 length equals 14 residues.

The chain couples TRBV5-1 to TRBJ2-3, with 14 bases aligning to TRBD2. CDR1 is SGHRS and CDR2 is YFSETQ in the germline V gene. V lost 4 bases to trimming and J lost 5 bases; unmatched junction nucleotides: 3. The CDR3 loop spans 15 amino acids. The CDR3 coding sequence is TGCGCCAGCAGCCCCGGGACTAGCGGGGGAGATACGCAGTATTTT. Encoded protein: CASSPGTSGGDTQYF.